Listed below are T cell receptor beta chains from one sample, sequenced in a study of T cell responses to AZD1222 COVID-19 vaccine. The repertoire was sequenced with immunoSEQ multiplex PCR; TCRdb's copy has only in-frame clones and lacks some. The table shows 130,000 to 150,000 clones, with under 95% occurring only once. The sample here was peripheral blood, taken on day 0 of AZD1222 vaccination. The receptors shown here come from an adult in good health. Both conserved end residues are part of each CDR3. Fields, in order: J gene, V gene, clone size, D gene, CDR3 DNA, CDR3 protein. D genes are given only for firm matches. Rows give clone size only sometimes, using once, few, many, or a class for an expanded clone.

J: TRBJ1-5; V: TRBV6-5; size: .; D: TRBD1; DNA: TGTGCCAGCAGCGACAGGGTTGGTCAGCCCCAGCATTTT; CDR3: CASSDRVGQPQHF
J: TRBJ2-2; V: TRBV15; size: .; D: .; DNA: TGTGCCACCAGTTTTCTAAGGACCGGGGAGCTGTTTTTT; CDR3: CATSFLRTGELFF
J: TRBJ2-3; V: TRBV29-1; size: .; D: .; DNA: TGCAGCGTTGAACTACCCCCGGATACGCAGTATTTT; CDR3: CSVELPPDTQYF
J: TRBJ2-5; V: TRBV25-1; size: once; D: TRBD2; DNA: TGTGCCAGCAGTGAATACGGGGTAGCGGGGAACCAAGAGACCCAGTACTTC; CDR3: CASSEYGVAGNQETQYF
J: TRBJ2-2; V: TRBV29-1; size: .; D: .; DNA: TGCAGCGTTAGGGACGGAACGAACACCGGGGAGCTGTTTTTT; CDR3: CSVRDGTNTGELFF
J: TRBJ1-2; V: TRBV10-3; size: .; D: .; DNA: TGTGCCATCAGTGAGTCGCAAGGCTTGTATATGGAGGGGGCTAACTATGGCTACACCTTC; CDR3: CAISESQGLYMEGANYGYTF
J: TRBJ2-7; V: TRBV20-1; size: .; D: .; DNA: TGCAGTGCTAGTTTCGGGGGCTCCTACGAGCAGTACTTC; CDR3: CSASFGGSYEQYF
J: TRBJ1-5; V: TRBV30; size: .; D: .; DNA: TGTGCCTGGGTGAGGCAGGGTGATCAGCCCCAGCATTTT; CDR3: CAWVRQGDQPQHF
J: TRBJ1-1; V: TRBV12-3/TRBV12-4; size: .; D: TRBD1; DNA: TGTGCCAGCAGTTTGGACAGGATCTTTGAAGCTTTCTTT; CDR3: CASSLDRIFEAFF
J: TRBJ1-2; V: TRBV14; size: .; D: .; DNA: TGTGCCAGCAGCCCCCTTCGGGGACGATATGGCTACACCTTC; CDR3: CASSPLRGRYGYTF
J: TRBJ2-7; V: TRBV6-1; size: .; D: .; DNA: TGTGCCAGCAGTCCACCCGGGCTTAACGAGCAGTACTTC; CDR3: CASSPPGLNEQYF
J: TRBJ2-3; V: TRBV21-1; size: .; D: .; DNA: TGTGCCAGCAGCAGACAGGGGGCGAGTCGGTATTTT; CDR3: CASSRQGASRYF
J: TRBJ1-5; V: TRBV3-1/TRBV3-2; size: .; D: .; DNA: TGTGCCAGCGGAACAGATCAGCCCCAGCATTTT; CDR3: CASGTDQPQHF
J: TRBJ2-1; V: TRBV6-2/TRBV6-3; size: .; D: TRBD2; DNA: TGTGCCAGCAGTTACTCACTAGCGGGCTCCTACAATGAGCAGTTCTTC; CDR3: CASSYSLAGSYNEQFF
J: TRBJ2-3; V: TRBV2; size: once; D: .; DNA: TGTGCCAGCAGTCCGGGACAGGTACTAGCGGATACGCAGTATTTT; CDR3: CASSPGQVLADTQYF
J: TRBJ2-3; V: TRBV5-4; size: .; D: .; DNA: TGTGCCAGCAGCCCCCGTCTTTCAGGGGCGACAGATACGCAGTATTTT; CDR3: CASSPRLSGATDTQYF
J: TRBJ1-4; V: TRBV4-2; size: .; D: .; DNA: TGTGCCAGCAGCCAGAAGGGGGCAACTAATGAAAAACTGTTTTTT; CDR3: CASSQKGATNEKLFF
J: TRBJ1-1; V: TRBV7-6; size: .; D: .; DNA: TGTGCCAGCAGCTTACGGGGGGCCGAGAACACTGAAGCTTTCTTT; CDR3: CASSLRGAENTEAFF
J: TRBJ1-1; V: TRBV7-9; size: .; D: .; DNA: TGTGCCAGCAGCTCTCGTGGTATAGACACTGAAGCTTTCTTT; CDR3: CASSSRGIDTEAFF
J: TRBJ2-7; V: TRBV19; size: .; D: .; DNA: TGTGCCAGTAGTATAGGAATCGGATCCTACGAGCAGTACTTC; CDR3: CASSIGIGSYEQYF
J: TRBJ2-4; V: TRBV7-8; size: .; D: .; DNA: TGTGCCAGCAGCTTAGCCGGGGGCCCCGGAAACATTCAGTACTTC; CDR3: CASSLAGGPGNIQYF
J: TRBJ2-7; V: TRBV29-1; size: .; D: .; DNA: TGCAGCGTTGTAGGGGGACCTTCCTACGAGCAGTACTTC; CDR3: CSVVGGPSYEQYF
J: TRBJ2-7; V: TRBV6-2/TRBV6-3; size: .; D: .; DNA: TGTGCCAGCAGTTACGGGGACCATAGCGAGGACGAGCAGTACTTC; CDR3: CASSYGDHSEDEQYF
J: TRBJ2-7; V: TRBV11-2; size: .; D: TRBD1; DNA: TGTGCCAGCAGCTCTACAGGGGGGTCCTACGAGCAGTACTTC; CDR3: CASSSTGGSYEQYF
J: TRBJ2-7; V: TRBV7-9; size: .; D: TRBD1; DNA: TGTGCCAGCAGCACGACCGGGACAGGGGTGGCTGGCTACGAGCAGTACTTC; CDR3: CASSTTGTGVAGYEQYF
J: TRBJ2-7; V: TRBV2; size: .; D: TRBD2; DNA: TGTGCCACCTGGACCGGGACTAGCGGTCGACCCTCCTACGAGCAGTACTTC; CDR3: CATWTGTSGRPSYEQYF
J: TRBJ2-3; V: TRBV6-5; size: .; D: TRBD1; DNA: TGTGCCAGCAGTCTACTATCGCAGGGGGCCGATACGCAGTATTTT; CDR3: CASSLLSQGADTQYF
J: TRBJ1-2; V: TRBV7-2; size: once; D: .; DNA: TGTGCCAGCAGCTTAAGCACAGGCATAGCGGGCTACACCTTC; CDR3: CASSLSTGIAGYTF
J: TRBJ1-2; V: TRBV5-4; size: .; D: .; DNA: TGTGCCAGCAGCCCTCGCCAGCGAGCTAACTATGGCTACACCTTC; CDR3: CASSPRQRANYGYTF
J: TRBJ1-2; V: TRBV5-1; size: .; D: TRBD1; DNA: TGCGCCAGCAGCACCAGGACAGGGGATGGCTACACCTTC; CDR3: CASSTRTGDGYTF
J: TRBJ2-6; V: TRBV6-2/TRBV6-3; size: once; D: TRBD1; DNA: TGTGCCAGCAGTTACCTCGGATCGGACAGGGGGCCAGGGGCCAACGTCCTGACTTTC; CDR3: CASSYLGSDRGPGANVLTF
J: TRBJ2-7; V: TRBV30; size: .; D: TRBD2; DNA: TGTGCCTGGACTAGCGGGGGCTACGAGCAGTACTTC; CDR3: CAWTSGGYEQYF
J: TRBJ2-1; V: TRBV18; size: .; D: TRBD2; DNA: TGTGCCAGCTCACCACCGACTAGCGGGGGTGAGCAGTTCTTC; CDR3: CASSPPTSGGEQFF
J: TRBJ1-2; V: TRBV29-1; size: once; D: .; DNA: TGCAGCGTCAACAGTAACTATGGCTACACCTTC; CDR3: CSVNSNYGYTF
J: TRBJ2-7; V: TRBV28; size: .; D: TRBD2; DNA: TGTGCCAGCAGTTTCGGACTAGCGGTTTTGTACTTC; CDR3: CASSFGLAVLYF
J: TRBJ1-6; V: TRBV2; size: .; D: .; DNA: TGTGCCAGCAGTTCCCAACGGGTATCACCCCTCCACTTT; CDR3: CASSSQRVSPLHF
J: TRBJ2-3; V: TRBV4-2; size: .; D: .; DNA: TGTGCCAGCAGCCAATCCGGGAACACAGATACGCAGTATTTT; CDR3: CASSQSGNTDTQYF